The 30 T cell receptor beta chains below all came from one sample that was sequenced in a study of identical twins. Each CDR3 protein gets one entry after TCRdb re-called the 5' RACE reads with MiXCR. The table has 450,000 to 650,000 distinct CDR3 sequences, roughly 15% seen once. These same data were also listed under a study on yellow fever vaccine responses in identical twins.

The source material was CD4+ T cells sorted from blood. Source of these receptors: a woman aged 18-29 years in good health.

This clonotype showed up just a few times. The chain links TRBV27 to TRBJ2-1, with 11 bases matching TRBD2. After removal of 3 bases from V and 5 bases from J, the junction contained 3 bases not matched to a gene. There are 15 residues in the CDR3. CDR1 is MNHEY, CDR2 SMNVEV, per germline (reference sequence). As DNA, the CDR3 is TGTGCCAGCAGTTTGGGACTAGCGGTACACAATGAGCAGTTCTTC. It encodes CASSLGLAVHNEQFF.

This clonotype was seen only a few times. This CDR3 is CASSFWPYSRGRWTGELFF. The CDR3 region has the DNA TGTGCCAGCAGTTTTTGGCCGTACTCCAGGGGGCGTTGGACCGGGGAGCTGTTTTTT. The J gene is TRBJ2-2, the V gene TRBV28, with TRBD1 matching over 8 bases. With 3 bases clipped from V and 5 bases from J, the junction kept 17 bases outside the gene matches. The CDR3 runs 19 residues. CDR1 and CDR2 (germline): MDHEN, SYDVKM.

This clonotype was counted only a few times. The J gene is TRBJ1-3, the V gene TRBV20-1, with a possible D match to TRBD1 (5 bases). Between the trimmed V and J ends, which lost 4 bases and 4 bases, there was a span of 11 bases. The CDR3 consists of 13 residues. Germline loops: CDR1 DFQATT, CDR2 SNEGSKA (reference sequence). Written as DNA, the CDR3 is TGCAGTGCTAAAAGACAGCTCGGAAACACCATATATTTT. Protein sequence: CSAKRQLGNTIYF.

The chain is built from TRBV2 and TRBJ2-3, with 9 bases identical to TRBD2. Germline values: CDR1 SNHLY, CDR2 FYNNEI. The CDR3 extends over 15 amino acids. The junction had 10 bases not matched to a gene; V was cut back by 2 bases and J by 10 bases. The CDR3 loop reads CASSEWGLASGAQYF. CDR3 coding DNA: TGTGCCAGCAGTGAATGGGGACTAGCCTCCGGTGCGCAGTATTTT.

This clonotype was counted a few times. The chain carries TRBV6-1 and TRBJ1-4; 9 bases match TRBD1. This CDR3 is 15 amino acids long. V gave up 6 bases and J gave up 4 bases; unmatched junction bases: 6. Germline CDR1 is MNHNS and CDR2 is SASEGT. CDR3 amino acids: CASRGTGKGNEKLFF. The CDR3 DNA follows: TGTGCCAGCAGGGGGACAGGGAAGGGTAATGAAAAACTGTTTTTT.

This clonotype has a handful of counts. The V call is TRBV12-3 or TRBV12-4, the J call TRBJ2-1, with D unclear. The V and J ends lost 6 bases and 0 bases respectively, with 15 bases between them. The CDR3 has 16 residues. The DNA of the CDR3 is TGTGCCAGCAGGGGCACGCGACTCAGCTCCTACAATGAGCAGTTCTTC. Translating it yields CASRGTRLSSYNEQFF.

This chain connects TRBV20-1 to TRBJ2-3, with 9 positions matching TRBD2. V trimming: 3 bases; J trimming: 0 bases; junction bases outside the gene matches: 13. CDR3 length equals 18 residues. Per germline, CDR1 DFQATT and CDR2 SNEGSKA (reference sequence). The CDR3 nucleotides are TGCAGTGCTAGCCCAATAGCGGGAGCTACCTCTAGCACAGATACGCAGTATTTT. It is translated as CSASPIAGATSSTDTQYF.

This clonotype was recorded many times. The rearrangement links TRBV20-1 to TRBJ1-4; D is possibly TRBD1 (5 bases). V was cut by 5 bases and J by 4 bases, with 8 bases left in between. Germline assignment: CDR1 DFQATT and CDR2 SNEGSKA (reference sequence). The CDR3 has 12 residues. CDR3 sequence reads: CSAGALNEKLFF. The CDR3 nucleotides are TGCAGTGCTGGGGCCCTTAATGAAAAACTGTTTTTT.

The rearrangement joins TRBV10-3 to TRBJ2-3; a possible D gene is TRBD2 (5 bases). Deletions cut 2 bases from V and 1 base from J, with 7 bases between. This CDR3 is built from 14 residues. Germline lookup yields CDR1 ENHRY and CDR2 SYGVKD. CDR3 sequence reads: CAISEPGGTDTQYF. The CDR3 DNA reads as TGTGCCATCAGTGAGCCCGGGGGCACAGATACGCAGTATTTT.

There are a few counts of this clonotype. This chain links TRBV7-9 with TRBJ2-2; no clear D gene. V lost 4 bases, J lost 13 bases, and 10 bases lay in between. The germline V gene has CDR1 SEHNR and CDR2 FQNEAQ (reference sequence). The CDR3 length is 11 residues. The CDR3: CASSSLEVLFF. The CDR3 DNA sequence: TGTGCCAGCAGCTCCCTTGAGGTGCTGTTTTTT.

This clonotype was seen a few times. The rearrangement joins TRBV3-1 to TRBJ1-2, with D perhaps TRBD1 (5 bases). The V end lost 3 bases, the J end lost 5 bases, and 16 bases lay between the germline ends. The CDR3 runs to 15 residues. Germline V gene lookup returns CDR1 LGHDT and CDR2 YNNKEL (reference sequence). CDR3 protein: CASSHRVAVSYGYTF. The CDR3 DNA reads TGTGCCAGCAGCCACAGGGTAGCCGTATCTTATGGCTACACCTTC.

The V and J genes are TRBV20-1 and TRBJ1-4, with D unclear. The germline gives CDR1 DFQATT, CDR2 SNEGSKA (reference sequence). The ends were cut back, 7 bases at V and 2 bases at J, with 8 bases in the middle. The CDR3 has 12 residues. DNA for the CDR3: TGCAGTGTTAGGGTGACTAATGAAAAACTGTTTTTT. Translated: CSVRVTNEKLFF.

The chain carries TRBV6-1 and TRBJ2-1; D might be TRBD1 or TRBD2, each matching 5 bases. This CDR3 is built from 16 residues. Germline CDR1 is MNHNS and CDR2 is SASEGT. Trimming took off 8 bases at V and 8 bases at J, with 25 bases between the two ends. CDR3 amino acids: CASGPGRAGQKDEQFF. The CDR3 nucleotides are TGTGCCAGCGGCCCGGGGCGGGCAGGTCAGAAGGATGAGCAGTTCTTC.

This chain links TRBV4-1 with TRBJ2-3; unclear D gene. The CDR3 runs 17 residues. CDR1 and CDR2 from the germline V gene are MGHRA and YSYEKL. Trimming removed 0 bases from V and 0 bases from J, with 13 bases in between. CDR3 DNA: TGCGCCAGCAGCCAAGAGTTTCGGGTTTTTAGCACAGATACGCAGTATTTT. It yields the protein CASSQEFRVFSTDTQYF.

This clonotype is a singleton in its sample. This chain links TRBV5-1 with TRBJ2-1, with D unresolved. Germline V gives CDR1 SGHRS, CDR2 YFSETQ. V was shortened by 4 bases and J by 1 base, with 21 bases between the two germline ends. The CDR3 sequence is 18 residues long. CDR3 sequence: CASSGLGGTVGSYNEQFF. The CDR3 DNA follows: TGCGCCAGCAGCGGCCTCGGTGGTACGGTCGGTTCCTACAATGAGCAGTTCTTC.

This clonotype was seen repeatedly, ten times or more. V gene TRBV12-5 combines with J gene TRBJ2-7, with TRBD2 matching over 12 bases. The germline CDR1 and CDR2 sequences are LGHNT and FRNRAP. The CDR3 has 16 residues. V gave up 5 bases and J gave up 3 bases; unmatched junction bases: 8. CDR3 nucleotide sequence: TGTGCTAGTGGTCCCGCGACTAGCGGGAGTCTCTACGAGCAGTACTTC. Protein: CASGPATSGSLYEQYF. Based on the CDR3 plus reference TRBV12-5 and TRBJ2-7, the full variable domain is DARVTQTPRHKVTEMGQEVTMRCQPILGHNTVFWYRQTMMQGLELLAYFRNRAPLDDSGMPKDRFSAEMPDATLATLKIQPSEPRDSAVYFCASGPATSGSLYEQYFGPGTRLTVT.

This chain uses TRBV5-5 with TRBJ2-5, with 9 bases aligning to TRBD2. The J segment lost 2 bases and the V segment lost 1 base, leaving 6 bases of the junction unmatched. The CDR3 is made up of 16 amino acids. In germline, CDR1 is SGHKS, CDR2 YYEKEE (reference sequence). CDR3 nucleotide sequence: TGTGCCAGCAGCTTGTTGATAAGCGGGAGGCAAGAGACCCAGTACTTC. It translates to CASSLLISGRQETQYF.

The chain couples TRBV18 to TRBJ2-5, with D unresolved. The germline gives CDR1 KGHSH, CDR2 LQKENI. V shed 3 bases and J shed 2 bases, with 10 bases lying between them. There are 14 residues in the CDR3. The CDR3 spells CASSPPSVQETQYF. In nucleotides, the CDR3 is TGTGCCAGCTCACCCCCGTCTGTTCAAGAGACCCAGTACTTC.

The chain recombines TRBV4-1 with TRBJ2-7; D may be TRBD2 (6 bases). Germline V gene data show CDR1 as MGHRA and CDR2 as YSYEKL. The CDR3 has 13 amino acids. V lost 4 bases to trimming and J lost 7 bases, with 14 bases between them. The CDR3 nucleotides are TGCGCCAGCAGCCCCAAGGGAGGCCATGAGCAGTACTTC. Its translation is CASSPKGGHEQYF.

This clonotype appeared a few times. The chain joins TRBV11-3 to TRBJ2-7, with 13 nucleotides matching TRBD2. With V trimmed by 4 bases and J by 2 bases, 5 bases remained unmatched. Germline V gene data show CDR1 as SGHNT and CDR2 as YENEEA. The CDR3 length is 16 residues. CDR3 nucleotide sequence: TGTGCCAGCAGCTCCCGGACTAGCGGGAGTCCCTACGAGCAGTACTTC. This encodes CASSSRTSGSPYEQYF.

V gene TRBV5-1 combines with J gene TRBJ2-1, with D maybe TRBD2 (5 bases). In germline, CDR1 is SGHRS, CDR2 YFSETQ. V lost 1 base and J 9 bases, leaving 20 bases between the germline ends. There are 16 residues in the CDR3. DNA for the CDR3: TGCGCCAGCAGCTTGAGCGGTAGCCTACAGATAAGTGAGCAGTTCTTC. It codes for CASSLSGSLQISEQFF.

This clonotype occurred a few times. V gene TRBV6-5 combines with J gene TRBJ2-1, with TRBD1 matching over 9 bases. The CDR3 runs to 15 residues. V shed 2 bases and J 4 bases; nucleotides not matched to a gene: 3. Germline-derived CDR1 and CDR2 are MNHEY and SVGAGI. CDR3 in DNA: TGTGCCAGCAGTTACGCGGGACAGGGATACAATGAGCAGTTCTTC. Translation: CASSYAGQGYNEQFF.

This clonotype appeared a few times. This chain uses TRBV27 with TRBJ2-5, with 15 bases matching TRBD2. The germline V gene has CDR1 MNHEY and CDR2 SMNVEV (reference sequence). J gave up 4 bases and V 4 bases, and 7 bases lay outside the gene matches. The CDR3 consists of 17 residues. CDR3 DNA: TGTGCCAGCAGTTCGCGGACTAGCGGGAGGGCTGGAGAGACCCAGTACTTC. Translation gives CASSSRTSGRAGETQYF.

The genes are TRBV5-1 and TRBJ2-4; D might be TRBD2 (6 bases). Trimming took 2 bases from V and 7 from J, leaving 16 bases between them. Germline V CDR1 and CDR2: SGHRS, YFSETQ. This CDR3 region has 15 residues. The CDR3 protein is CASSFGGGEMNIQYF. The CDR3 coding sequence is TGCGCCAGCAGCTTCGGAGGAGGGGAGATGAACATTCAGTACTTC.

This clonotype was found a few times. The gene calls are TRBV7-9 and TRBJ2-5; no clear D gene. CDR1 and CDR2 (germline): SEHNR, FQNEAQ (reference sequence). Trimming shortened V by 5 bases and J by 5 bases, and 9 bases separated the two germline ends. The CDR3 contains 12 residues. This CDR3 is CASSIKLETQYF. DNA of the CDR3: TGTGCCAGCAGCATTAAACTTGAGACCCAGTACTTC. Full variable domain (missing parts from reference TRBV7-9 and TRBJ2-5): DTGVSQNPRHKITKRGQNVTFRCDPISEHNRLYWYRQTLGQGPEFLTYFQNEAQLEKSRLLSDRFSAERPKGSFSTLEIQRTEQGDSAMYLCASSIKLETQYFGPGTRLLVL.

At least ten counts were recorded for this clonotype. V and J are TRBV7-8 and TRBJ2-1, with D perhaps assigned TRBD1 or TRBD2 (6 bases each). The germline V gene encodes CDR1 SGHVS and CDR2 FQNEAQ. This CDR3 has 14 residues. Deletions cut 1 base from V and 14 bases from J, with 18 bases between. CDR3: CASSLDQALGGKFF. The CDR3 bases are TGTGCCAGCAGCTTAGACCAAGCTCTGGGGGGCAAGTTCTTC.

V gene TRBV28 combines with J gene TRBJ1-1, with D possibly TRBD1 on 5 matching bases. Germline CDR1 reads MDHEN; CDR2 reads SYDVKM. V lost 5 bases and J lost 0, with 22 bases in between. The CDR3 is 18 residues long. The CDR3 bases are TGTGCCAGCAGTCCCCCCCGGCCTAGTTCGACAGTGAACACTGAAGCTTTCTTT. Translation gives CASSPPRPSSTVNTEAFF.

The V call is TRBV12-3 or TRBV12-4, the J call TRBJ2-1; no reliable D call. There are 15 residues in the CDR3. Trimming took off 6 bases at V and 6 bases at J, with 18 bases between the two ends. The CDR3 is CASSLTSPRRNEQFF. Here the CDR3 DNA reads TGTGCCAGCAGCTTAACCTCCCCCCGGCGCAATGAGCAGTTCTTC.

This clonotype was observed a handful of times. The chain couples TRBV28 to TRBJ2-1; the D gene is possibly TRBD2 (6 bases). Germline loops: CDR1 MDHEN, CDR2 SYDVKM. This CDR3 region has 13 residues. The V end lost 8 bases, the J end lost 4 bases, and 12 bases lay between the germline ends. The CDR3, as DNA: TGTGCCAGCCGAGTAGCGGATTACAATGAGCAGTTCTTC. Amino acid sequence: CASRVADYNEQFF.

This clonotype was found a few times. The chain is built from TRBV11-2 and TRBJ1-2; D is uncertain. The CDR3 contains 15 residues. With 5 bases removed from V and 5 bases from J, the gap between germline ends came to 18 bases. Germline values: CDR1 SGHAT, CDR2 FQNNGV. CDR3 sequence (DNA): TGTGCCAGCAGCCCCCGACGTTTGGAACCTTATGGCTACACCTTC. Translating it yields CASSPRRLEPYGYTF.